Following are 6 T cell receptor beta chains from one sample sequenced in a study of blood T cell repertoires in COVID-19. The data were produced by immunoSEQ multiplex PCR, yet TCRdb's version contains in-frame clones alone and is incomplete. The data hold 45,000 to 55,000 clones, with 86% observed a single time. Sequenced material: peripheral blood. Source of these receptors: a man aged 65 to 85 with active COVID-19.

The genes are TRBV5-1 and TRBJ1-3, with 7 bases that match TRBD1. Germline V lookup: CDR1 SGHRS, CDR2 YFSETQ. This CDR3 contains 14 residues. With 2 bases clipped from V and 2 bases from J, the junction kept 1 base outside the gene matches. CDR3 in DNA: TGCGCCAGCAGCTTCGGGACAGCTGGAAACACCATATATTTT. Residues: CASSFGTAGNTIYF. Full variable domain (outside the CDR3, taken from reference TRBV5-1 and TRBJ1-3): KAGVTQTPRYLIKTRGQQVTLSCSPISGHRSVSWYQQTPGQGLQFLFEYFSETQRNKGNFPGRFSGRQFSNSRSEMNVSTLELGDSALYLCASSFGTAGNTIYFGEGSWLTVV.

CDR3 DNA sequence: TGTGCCAGCAGCCTCCCGGGACAGGGGACCGAGCAGTACTTC. This codes for CASSLPGQGTEQYF. The rearrangement joins TRBV7-3 to TRBJ2-7; 10 bases match TRBD1. Germline V CDR1 and CDR2: SGHTA, FQGTGA. This CDR3 region has 14 residues. Trimming cost V 5 bases and J 6 bases; bases outside gene matches: 7.

The chain recombines TRBV5-5 with TRBJ1-1, with 9 bases aligning to TRBD1. The ends lost 0 bases at V and 0 bases at J; junction bases unmatched: 6. The CDR3 loop spans 17 amino acids. Germline lookup yields CDR1 SGHKS and CDR2 YYEKEE (reference sequence). The CDR3 DNA sequence: TGTGCCAGCAGCTTGGGGGACAGGGAAGACGTGAACACTGAAGCTTTCTTT. Translated: CASSLGDREDVNTEAFF.

The V call is TRBV5-6, the J call TRBJ1-5, with D perhaps TRBD1 (6 bases). The CDR3 extends over 14 amino acids. V was cut by 4 bases and J by 6 bases, with 14 bases left in between. The germline gives CDR1 SGHDT, CDR2 YYEEEE. The CDR3 reads CASSLYRASQPQHF. DNA for the CDR3: TGTGCCAGCAGCCTCTACAGGGCTAGTCAGCCCCAGCATTTT.

The rearrangement uses TRBV6-6 and TRBJ1-1; 7 nucleotides line up with TRBD1. CDR3 length equals 16 residues. The V segment lost 5 bases and the J segment 2 bases; nucleotides outside the gene matches: 11. The V gene's germline CDR1 is MNHNY and CDR2 SVGAGI (reference sequence). CDR3 DNA: TGTGCCAGCAGTCGAGCTTCGGGACAGAGAAACACTGAAGCTTTCTTT. Its translation is CASSRASGQRNTEAFF.

The V gene is TRBV6-5, the J gene TRBJ2-1; D may be TRBD2 (5 bases). This CDR3 is built from 15 residues. Germline CDR1 reads MNHEY; CDR2 reads SVGAGI. The V end was cut by 7 bases, the J end by 10 bases, with 23 bases between. The CDR3, as DNA: TGTGCCAGCACACCCGCGGGCCACACGCTATTGGAGCAGTTCTTC. This translates into CASTPAGHTLLEQFF.